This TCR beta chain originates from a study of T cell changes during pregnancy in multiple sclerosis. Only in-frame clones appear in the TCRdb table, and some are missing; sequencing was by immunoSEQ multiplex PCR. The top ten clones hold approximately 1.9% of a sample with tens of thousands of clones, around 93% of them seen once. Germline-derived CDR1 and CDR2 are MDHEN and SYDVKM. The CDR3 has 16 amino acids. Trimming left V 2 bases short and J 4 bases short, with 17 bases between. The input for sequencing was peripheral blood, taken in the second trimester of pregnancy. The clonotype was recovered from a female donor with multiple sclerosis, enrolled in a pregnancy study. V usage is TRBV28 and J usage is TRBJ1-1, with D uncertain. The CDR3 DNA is TGTGCCAGCAGTTTAACGTTGGCGGAGAGAAGCACTGAAGCTTTCTTT. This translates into CASSLTLAERSTEAFF.